This entry concerns a single T cell receptor beta chain. These data originate in a study of blood T cell repertoires in COVID-19. Overall study: COVID-19 samples collected from the United States, Italy and Spain covered acute and convalescent phases. Sources were T cells, B-cell-depleted T cells, or PBMCs; the material itself was cDNA or gDNA.

The CDR3 is 16 residues long. CDR1 and CDR2 from the germline V gene are LNHDA and SQIVND (reference sequence). The ends lost 6 bases at V and 6 bases at J; junction bases unmatched: 11. Per the study methods: Reference gene primer amplification yielded estimated nucleated cell counts. Assay used: immunoSEQ multiplex PCR; TCRdb lists only in-frame clones, some missing. From that table come the V and J calls and clone size; the DNA was used to work out D and trimming. Here the sample spans 250,000 or so clones, around nine tenths being singletons. The chain joins TRBV19 to TRBJ1-5; 10 bases are shared with TRBD1. Sequencing was done on a sample of peripheral blood. This TCR came from a woman aged 60 to 75 with acute or convalescent COVID-19. The CDR3 sequence: CASSAGTGDFSQPQHF. CDR3 sequence (DNA): TGTGCCAGTAGCGCCGGGACAGGGGACTTTAGTCAGCCCCAGCATTTT.